The entry that follows covers one TCR beta chain sequence. Clones were sequenced by immunoSEQ multiplex PCR, and TCRdb holds only the in-frame ones, with some missing. Counted here are 100,000 to 150,000 clones, 80% to 95% occurring once; the ten biggest clones make up approximately 0.58%. This specimen comes from a study of control samples from healthy donors and cancer patients. V was pared by 1 base and J by 5 bases, with 7 bases between. The CDR3 contains 13 residues. CDR1 and CDR2 from the germline V gene are SGHRS and YFSETQ. The sequence was obtained from a man older than 75 with head and neck cancer. The sequenced material came from PBMCs. The chain couples TRBV5-1 to TRBJ1-5, with D hard to call. CDR3 loop: CASSLSVDQPQHF. The CDR3 DNA sequence: TGCGCCAGCAGCTTGTCTGTGGATCAGCCCCAGCATTTT.